The T cell receptor beta chain under discussion was sequenced for a study of blood T cell repertoires in COVID-19 (dated by TCRdb to 2020 to 2021). Background on the whole study: Samples from collaborators originated in the United States, Italy and Spain and spanned both the acute and convalescent phases of COVID-19. The material from the prospective study consisted of cDNA or gDNA derived from T cells, B-cell-depleted T cells, or PBMCs. The dataset comprised deeply sampled blood TCRbeta repertoires from subjects exposed to, actively infected with, or recovered from COVID-19. The repertoires were released in a freely available public database intended as a resource for research on the immune response to SARS-CoV-2. The samples were drawn from two sources: the first 160 participants of the ongoing ImmuneRACE study, and fewer than 1,500 subjects contributed by 6 global collaborators. The sample metadata nearly always contained a de-identified subject ID, COVID-19 status, age in years and sex. Where available, HLA class I and class II types were obtained from metadata supplied by the sample provider rather than from assay-based typing.

A note on this clone: This receptor's antigen is unknown. The record has no base qualities; no much larger clone is one base away.

Counted from cysteine to phenylalanine, this CDR3 has 15 amino acids. Only the CDR3 DNA stays, 45 bases, in frame from base 1. According to the germline V gene, CDR1 reads SGHTS and CDR2 reads YDEGEE. For this chain, trimming is 4 bases at the V end and 0 bases at the J end, and the number of junction bases without a gene match is 5. One collaborating source in Seattle enrolled patients during active infection and followed them longitudinally through the course of disease. Whole blood was collected in K2EDTA tubes by collaborating institutions according to the institutions' own protocols. For TCRbeta analysis, collaborator samples were shipped as frozen whole blood, as isolated PBMCs, or as DNA extracted from either sample type. What the authors observed across the whole study: How much clinical and demographic metadata was included differed by source and by participant, and the metadata was provided uncurated.

The immunoSEQ Assay, a bias-controlled multiplex PCR, was used to amplify TCRbeta CDR3 regions from genomic DNA. Per the source publication's procedure: The number of nucleated cells in each sample was estimated by amplification of reference gene primers within the assay. To quantify the absolute abundance of each unique TCRbeta CDR3 rearrangement, sequence reads were collapsed and filtered. For each sample, productive Simpson clonality was calculated by taking the square root of Simpson's diversity index across productive rearrangements. The table comes from immuneACCESS by way of TCRdb, which keeps in-frame sequences with V and J called. Part of the clones is missing from these tables; in studies checked, under half for an unresolved V gene and the rest for unknown reasons. The V and J calls and clone size are taken from that table; D and trimming were inferred from the DNA. The sample table contains 220,000 or so clones; only one count was recorded for 80% to 95% of them. Jointly, the top ten make up 0.7% to 0.85% of the sample.

This sequence was found in a man aged 60 to 75 with COVID-19, enrolled during active disease. The chain couples TRBV5-8 to TRBJ1-1, and 8 bases in between align with TRBD1. What was sequenced was peripheral blood. This receptor carries the CDR3 CASSKRTGMNTEAFF. The DNA sequence reads TGTGCCAGCAGCAAGAGGACAGGGATGAACACTGAAGCTTTCTTT.